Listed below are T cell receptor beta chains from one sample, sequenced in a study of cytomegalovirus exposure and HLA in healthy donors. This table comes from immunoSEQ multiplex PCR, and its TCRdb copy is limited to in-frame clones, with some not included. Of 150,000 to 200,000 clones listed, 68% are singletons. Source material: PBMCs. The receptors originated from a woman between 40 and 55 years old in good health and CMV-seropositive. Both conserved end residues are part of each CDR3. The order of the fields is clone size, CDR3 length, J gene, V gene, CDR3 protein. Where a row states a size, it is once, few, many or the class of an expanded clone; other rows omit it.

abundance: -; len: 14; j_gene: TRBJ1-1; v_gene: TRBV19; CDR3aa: CASSVQGVNTEAFF
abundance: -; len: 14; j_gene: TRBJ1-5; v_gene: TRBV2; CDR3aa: CASRQGEGNQPQNF
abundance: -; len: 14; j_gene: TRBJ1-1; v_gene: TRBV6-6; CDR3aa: CASSGTGGPSEAFF
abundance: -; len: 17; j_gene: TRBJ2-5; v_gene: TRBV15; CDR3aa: CATSGTTSGGRGETQYF
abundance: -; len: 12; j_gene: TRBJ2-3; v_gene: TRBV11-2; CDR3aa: CASSTLTSGVVF
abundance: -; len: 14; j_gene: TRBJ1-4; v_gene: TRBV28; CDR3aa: CASSAQEKDEKLFF
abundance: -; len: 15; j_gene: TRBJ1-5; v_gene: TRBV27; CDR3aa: CASSSQGAGNQPQNF
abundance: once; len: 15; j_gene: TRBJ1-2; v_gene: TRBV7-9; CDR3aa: CASSSSGAENYGYTF
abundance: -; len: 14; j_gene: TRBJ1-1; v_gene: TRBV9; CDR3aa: CASSSTTGATEAFF
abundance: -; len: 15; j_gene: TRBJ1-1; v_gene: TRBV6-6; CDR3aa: CASKTPTAPNTEAFF
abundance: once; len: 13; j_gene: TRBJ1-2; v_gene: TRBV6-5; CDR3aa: CASRHDSNYGYPF
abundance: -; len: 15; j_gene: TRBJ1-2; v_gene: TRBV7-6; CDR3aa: CASSPQGGTSYGYTF
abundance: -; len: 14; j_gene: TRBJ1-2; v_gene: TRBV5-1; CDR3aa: CASSLDRGPSGYTF
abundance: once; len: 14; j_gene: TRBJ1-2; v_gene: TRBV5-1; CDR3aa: CASSLEGGSYGYTF
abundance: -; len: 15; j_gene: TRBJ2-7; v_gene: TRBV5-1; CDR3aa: CASSLAGGPHYEQYF
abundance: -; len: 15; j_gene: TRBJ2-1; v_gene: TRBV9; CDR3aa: CASSGGLAGNNEQFF
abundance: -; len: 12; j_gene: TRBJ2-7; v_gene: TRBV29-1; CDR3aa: CSVGQGADEQYF
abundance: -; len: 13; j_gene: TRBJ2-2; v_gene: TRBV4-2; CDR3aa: CASSQAFSGELFF
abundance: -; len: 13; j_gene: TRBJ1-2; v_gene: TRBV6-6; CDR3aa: CASSYAGASGYTF
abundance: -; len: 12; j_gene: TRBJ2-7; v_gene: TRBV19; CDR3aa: CASSDRGREQYF
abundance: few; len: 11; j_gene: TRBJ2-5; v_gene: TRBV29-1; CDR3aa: CSVEVSETQYF
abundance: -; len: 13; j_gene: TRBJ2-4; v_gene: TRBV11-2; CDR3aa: CASSSTLKRPEYF
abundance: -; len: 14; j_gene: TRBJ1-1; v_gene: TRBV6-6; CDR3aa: CASSWAAMNTEAFF
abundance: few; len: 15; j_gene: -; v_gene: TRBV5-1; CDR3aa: CASSLGGGGFYEQYF
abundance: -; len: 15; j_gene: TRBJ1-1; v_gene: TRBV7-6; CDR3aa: CASSRSGGMNTEAFF
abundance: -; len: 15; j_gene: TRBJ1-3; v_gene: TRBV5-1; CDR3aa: CASSPQGLSGNTIYF